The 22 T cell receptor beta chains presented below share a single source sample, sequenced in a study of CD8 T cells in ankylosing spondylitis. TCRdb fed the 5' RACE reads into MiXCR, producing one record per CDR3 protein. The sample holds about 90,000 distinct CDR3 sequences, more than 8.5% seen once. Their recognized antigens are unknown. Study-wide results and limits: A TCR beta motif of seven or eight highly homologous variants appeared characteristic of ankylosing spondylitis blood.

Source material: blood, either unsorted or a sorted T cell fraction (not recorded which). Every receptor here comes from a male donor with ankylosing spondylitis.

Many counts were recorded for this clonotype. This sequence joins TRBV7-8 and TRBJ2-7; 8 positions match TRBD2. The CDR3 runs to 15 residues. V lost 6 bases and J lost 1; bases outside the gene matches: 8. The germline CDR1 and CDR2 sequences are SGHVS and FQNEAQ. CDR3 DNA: TGTGCCAGCAGGGGGGGGCGGGAGGAATCCTACGAGCAGTACTTC. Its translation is CASRGGREESYEQYF.

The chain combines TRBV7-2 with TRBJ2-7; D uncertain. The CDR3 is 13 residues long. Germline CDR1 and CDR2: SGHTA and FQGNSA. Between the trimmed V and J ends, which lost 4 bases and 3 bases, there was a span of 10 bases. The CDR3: CASSYGSNYEQYF. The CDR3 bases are TGTGCCAGCAGCTACGGGTCGAACTACGAGCAGTACTTC.

The CDR3 DNA sequence: TGTGCCAGCAGCCAGGGAAACGAGCAGTACTTC. Residues: CASSQGNEQYF. V usage is TRBV14 and J usage is TRBJ2-7, with no clear D. CDR1 is SGHDN and CDR2 is FVKESK in the germline V gene. The CDR3 runs 11 residues. Trimming shortened V by 3 bases and J by 5 bases, and 5 bases separated the two germline ends.

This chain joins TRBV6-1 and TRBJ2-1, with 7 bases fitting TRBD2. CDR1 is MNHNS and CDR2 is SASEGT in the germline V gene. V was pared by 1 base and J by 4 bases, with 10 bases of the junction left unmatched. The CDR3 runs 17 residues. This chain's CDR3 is CASSEEMAGERYNEQFF. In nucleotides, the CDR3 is TGTGCCAGCAGTGAAGAAATGGCGGGAGAAAGGTACAATGAGCAGTTCTTC.

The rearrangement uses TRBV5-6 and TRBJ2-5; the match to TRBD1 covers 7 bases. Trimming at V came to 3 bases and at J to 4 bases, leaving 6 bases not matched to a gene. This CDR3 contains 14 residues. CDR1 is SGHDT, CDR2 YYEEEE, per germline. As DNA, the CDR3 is TGTGCCAGCAGCTCGGCGACAGGGAGAGAGACCCAGTACTTC. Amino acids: CASSSATGRETQYF.

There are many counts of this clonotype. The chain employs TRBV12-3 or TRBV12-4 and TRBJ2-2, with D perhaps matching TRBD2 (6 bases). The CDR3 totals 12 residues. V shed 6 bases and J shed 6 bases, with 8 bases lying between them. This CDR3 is CASSSGAGELFF. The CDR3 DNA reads TGTGCCAGCAGCTCGGGGGCCGGGGAGCTGTTTTTT.

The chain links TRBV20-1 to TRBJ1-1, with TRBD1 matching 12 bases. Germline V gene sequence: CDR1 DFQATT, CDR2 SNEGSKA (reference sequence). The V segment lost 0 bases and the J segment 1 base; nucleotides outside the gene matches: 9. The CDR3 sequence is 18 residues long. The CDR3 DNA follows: TGCAGTGCTAGAGACCGGGCCGGGACAGGGGGCTGGAACACTGAAGCTTTCTTT. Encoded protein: CSARDRAGTGGWNTEAFF.

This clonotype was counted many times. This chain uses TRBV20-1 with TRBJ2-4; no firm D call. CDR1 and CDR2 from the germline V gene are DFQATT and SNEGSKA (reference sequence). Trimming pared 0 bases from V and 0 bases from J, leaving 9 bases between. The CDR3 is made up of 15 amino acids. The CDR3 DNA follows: TGCAGTGCTAGAGACAGCCGTTTAGCCAAAAACATTCAGTACTTC. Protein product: CSARDSRLAKNIQYF.

The CDR3 region has the DNA TGTGCCAGCAGTTCCGGACAGGGGGCAAGGGGCACAGATACGCAGTATTTT. This sequence encodes CASSSGQGARGTDTQYF. This rearrangement joins TRBV6-5 to TRBJ2-3; 11 positions match TRBD1. This CDR3 is built from 17 residues. CDR1 MNHEY and CDR2 SVGAGI come from the germline V gene. The V segment lost 4 bases and the J segment 1 base; nucleotides outside the gene matches: 7.

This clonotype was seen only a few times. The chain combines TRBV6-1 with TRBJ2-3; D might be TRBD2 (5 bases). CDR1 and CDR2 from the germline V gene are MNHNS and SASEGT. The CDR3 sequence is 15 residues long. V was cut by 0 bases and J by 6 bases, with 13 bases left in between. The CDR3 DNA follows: TGTGCCAGCAGTGAAGCAAAGGGAGCAGTGGATACGCAGTATTTT. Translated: CASSEAKGAVDTQYF.

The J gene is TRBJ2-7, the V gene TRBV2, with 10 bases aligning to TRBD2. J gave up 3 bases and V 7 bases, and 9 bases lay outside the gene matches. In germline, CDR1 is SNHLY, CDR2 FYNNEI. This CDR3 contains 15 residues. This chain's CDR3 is CASILLAGDRYEQYF. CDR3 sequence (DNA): TGTGCCAGCATTCTCCTAGCGGGAGACCGCTACGAGCAGTACTTC.

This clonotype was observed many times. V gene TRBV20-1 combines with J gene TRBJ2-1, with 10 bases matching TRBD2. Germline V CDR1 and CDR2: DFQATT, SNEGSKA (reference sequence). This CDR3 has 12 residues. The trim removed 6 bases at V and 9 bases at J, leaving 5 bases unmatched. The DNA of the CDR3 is TGCAGTGCCGACGGACTAGCGGCTGAGCAGTTCTTC. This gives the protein CSADGLAAEQFF.

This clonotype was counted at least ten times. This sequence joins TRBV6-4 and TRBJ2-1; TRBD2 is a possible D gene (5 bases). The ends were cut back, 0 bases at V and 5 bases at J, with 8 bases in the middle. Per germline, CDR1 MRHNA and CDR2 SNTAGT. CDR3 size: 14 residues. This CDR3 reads CASSDSRDNNEQFF. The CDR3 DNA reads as TGTGCCAGCAGTGACTCGAGGGATAACAATGAGCAGTTCTTC.

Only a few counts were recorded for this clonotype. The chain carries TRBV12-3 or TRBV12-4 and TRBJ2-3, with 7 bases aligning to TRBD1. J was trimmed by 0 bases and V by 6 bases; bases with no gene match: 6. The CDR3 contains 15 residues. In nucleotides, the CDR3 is TGTGCCAGCAGATCCGGGGACAGCAGCACAGATACGCAGTATTTT. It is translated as CASRSGDSSTDTQYF.

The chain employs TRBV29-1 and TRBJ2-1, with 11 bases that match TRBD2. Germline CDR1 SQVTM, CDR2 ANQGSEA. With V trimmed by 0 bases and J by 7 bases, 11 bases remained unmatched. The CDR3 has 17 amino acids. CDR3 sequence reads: CSVEDPPLAGARNEQFF. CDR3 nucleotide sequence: TGCAGCGTTGAAGATCCCCCACTAGCGGGAGCACGGAATGAGCAGTTCTTC.

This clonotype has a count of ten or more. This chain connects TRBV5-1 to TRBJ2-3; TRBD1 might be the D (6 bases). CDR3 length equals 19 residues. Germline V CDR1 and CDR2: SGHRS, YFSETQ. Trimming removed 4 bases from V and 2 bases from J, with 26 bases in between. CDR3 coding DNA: TGCGCCAGCAGCCCCGTGAGGGACACCACAACATTACCCACAGATACGCAGTATTTT. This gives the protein CASSPVRDTTTLPTDTQYF. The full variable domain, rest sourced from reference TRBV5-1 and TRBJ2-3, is KAGVTQTPRYLIKTRGQQVTLSCSPISGHRSVSWYQQTPGQGLQFLFEYFSETQRNKGNFPGRFSGRQFSNSRSEMNVSTLELGDSALYLCASSPVRDTTTLPTDTQYFGPGTRLTVL.

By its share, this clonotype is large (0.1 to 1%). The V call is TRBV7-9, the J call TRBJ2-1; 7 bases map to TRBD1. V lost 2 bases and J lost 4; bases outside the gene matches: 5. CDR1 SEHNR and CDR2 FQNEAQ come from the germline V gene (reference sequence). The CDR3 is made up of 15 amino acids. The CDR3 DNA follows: TGTGCCAGCAGCTTAACCCAGGGGGTATACAATGAGCAGTTCTTC. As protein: CASSLTQGVYNEQFF.

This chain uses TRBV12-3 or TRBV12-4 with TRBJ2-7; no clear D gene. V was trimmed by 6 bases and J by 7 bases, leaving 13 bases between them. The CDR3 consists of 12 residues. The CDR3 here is CASSPHLWEQYF. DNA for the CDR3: TGTGCCAGCAGCCCACACTTGTGGGAGCAGTACTTC.

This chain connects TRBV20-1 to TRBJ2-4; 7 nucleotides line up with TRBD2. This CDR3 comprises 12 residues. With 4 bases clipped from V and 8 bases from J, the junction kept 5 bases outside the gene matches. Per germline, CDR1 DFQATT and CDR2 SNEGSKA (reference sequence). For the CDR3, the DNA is TGCAGTGCTATCGGGACTACGGACATTCAGTACTTC. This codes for CSAIGTTDIQYF.

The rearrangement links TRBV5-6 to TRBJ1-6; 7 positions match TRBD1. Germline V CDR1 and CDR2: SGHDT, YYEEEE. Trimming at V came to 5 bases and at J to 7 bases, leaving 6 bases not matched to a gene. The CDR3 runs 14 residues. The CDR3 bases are TGTGCCAGCAGGCCGACAGGGTCGAATTCACCCCTCCACTTT. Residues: CASRPTGSNSPLHF.

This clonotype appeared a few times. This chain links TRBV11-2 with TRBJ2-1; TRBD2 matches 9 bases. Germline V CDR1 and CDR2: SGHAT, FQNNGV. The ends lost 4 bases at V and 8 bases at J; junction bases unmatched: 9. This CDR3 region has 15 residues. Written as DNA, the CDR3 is TGTGCCAGCAGCTCGCAACTAGCGGGCTCGTATGAGCAGTTCTTC. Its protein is CASSSQLAGSYEQFF.

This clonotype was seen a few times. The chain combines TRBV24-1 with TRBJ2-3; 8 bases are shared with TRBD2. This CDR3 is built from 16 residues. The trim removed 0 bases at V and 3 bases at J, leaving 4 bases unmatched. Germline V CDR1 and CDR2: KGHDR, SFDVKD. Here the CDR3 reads CATSDLVSGSTDTQYF. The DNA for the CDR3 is TGTGCCACCAGTGATTTGGTCAGCGGGAGTACAGATACGCAGTATTTT.